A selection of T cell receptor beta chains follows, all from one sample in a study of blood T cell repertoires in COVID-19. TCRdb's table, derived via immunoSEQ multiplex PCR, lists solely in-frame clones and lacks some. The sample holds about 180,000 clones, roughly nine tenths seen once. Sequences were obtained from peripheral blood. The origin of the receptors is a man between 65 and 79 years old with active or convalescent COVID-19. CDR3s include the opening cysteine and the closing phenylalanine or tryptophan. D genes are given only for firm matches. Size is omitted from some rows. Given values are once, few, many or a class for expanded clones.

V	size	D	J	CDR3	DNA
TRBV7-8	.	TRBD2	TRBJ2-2	CASSLRTSGATNTGELFF	TGTGCCAGCAGCTTAAGAACTAGCGGGGCGACGAACACCGGGGAGCTGTTTTTT
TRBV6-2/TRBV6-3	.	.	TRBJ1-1	CASSYGRLNTEAFF	TGTGCCAGCAGTTACGGTCGGTTGAACACTGAAGCTTTCTTT
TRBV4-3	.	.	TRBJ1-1	CASSPGSWLNTEAFF	TGCGCCAGCAGCCCAGGGTCGTGGTTGAACACTGAAGCTTTCTTT
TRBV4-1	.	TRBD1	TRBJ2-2	CASSQGPGQGGPNTGELFF	TGCGCCAGCAGCCAAGGCCCCGGACAGGGAGGCCCGAACACCGGGGAGCTGTTTTTT
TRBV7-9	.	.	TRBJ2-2	CASSLMQTSGELFF	TGTGCCAGCAGCTTGATGCAGACATCGGGGGAGCTGTTTTTT
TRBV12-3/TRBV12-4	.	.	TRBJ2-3	CASSLSGTDTQYF	TGTGCCAGCAGTTTAAGCGGCACAGATACGCAGTATTTT
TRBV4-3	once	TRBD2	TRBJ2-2	CASSQEVLAGINTGELFF	TGCGCCAGCAGCCAAGAAGTTCTAGCGGGGATCAACACCGGGGAGCTGTTTTTT
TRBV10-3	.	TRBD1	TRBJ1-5	CATRDRVDQPQHF	TGTGCCACCAGGGACAGGGTGGATCAGCCCCAGCATTTT
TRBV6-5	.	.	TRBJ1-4	CASRSGATNEKLFF	TGTGCCAGCAGGTCAGGGGCAACTAATGAAAAACTGTTTTTT
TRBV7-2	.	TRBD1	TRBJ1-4	CASSLWTGLNEKLFF	TGTGCCAGCAGCTTATGGACAGGGCTTAATGAAAAACTGTTTTTT
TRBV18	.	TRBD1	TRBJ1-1	CASSAGQVLSAFF	TGTGCCAGCTCAGCGGGACAGGTCCTCTCGGCTTTCTTT
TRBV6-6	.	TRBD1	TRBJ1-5	CASSYYGTGVNQPQHF	TGTGCCAGCAGTTATTACGGGACAGGGGTCAATCAGCCCCAGCATTTT
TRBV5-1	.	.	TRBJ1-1	CASSYAPGTEGGEAFF	TGCGCCAGCAGCTACGCCCCCGGGACCGAAGGGGGTGAAGCTTTCTTT
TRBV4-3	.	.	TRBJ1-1	CASSQDGQITEAFF	TGCGCCAGCAGCCAAGACGGACAGATCACTGAAGCTTTCTTT
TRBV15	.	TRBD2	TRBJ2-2	CATSPSGGGELFF	TGTGCCACCAGCCCTAGCGGGGGCGGGGAGCTGTTTTTT
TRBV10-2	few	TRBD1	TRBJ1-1	CASTLGQGGYTEAFF	TGCGCCAGCACCCTGGGACAGGGAGGGTACACTGAAGCTTTCTTT
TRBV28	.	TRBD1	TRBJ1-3	CASSYRGQVLGNTIYF	TGTGCCAGCAGTTACAGGGGGCAAGTGCTTGGAAACACCATATATTTT
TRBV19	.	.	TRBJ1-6	CASRRDSSSYNSPLHF	TGTGCCAGTAGGAGGGACTCGAGCTCCTATAATTCACCCCTCCACTTT
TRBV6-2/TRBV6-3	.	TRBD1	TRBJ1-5	CASSPRQGFQPQHF	TGTGCCAGCAGTCCGAGACAGGGATTTCAGCCCCAGCATTTT
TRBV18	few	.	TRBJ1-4	CASSPWPTNEKLFF	TGTGCCAGCTCACCCTGGCCAACTAATGAAAAACTGTTTTTT
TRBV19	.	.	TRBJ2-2	CASMGRTRTGELFF	TGTGCCAGTATGGGGAGAACAAGAACCGGGGAGCTGTTTTTT
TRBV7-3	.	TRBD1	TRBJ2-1	CASSLTGQGSNEQFF	TGTGCCAGCAGCTTAACCGGACAGGGTTCGAATGAGCAGTTCTTC
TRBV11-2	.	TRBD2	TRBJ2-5	CASSLDWGLAGKETQYF	TGTGCCAGCAGCTTAGATTGGGGACTAGCGGGTAAAGAGACCCAGTACTTC
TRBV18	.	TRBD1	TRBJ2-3	CASSPPGTETTDTQYF	TGTGCCAGCTCACCTCCCGGGACAGAGACCACAGATACGCAGTATTTT
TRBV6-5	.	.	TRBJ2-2	CASSSWAGAGGELFF	TGTGCCAGCAGTTCGTGGGCGGGGGCCGGCGGGGAGCTGTTTTTT
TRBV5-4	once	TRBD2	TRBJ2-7	CASTPGLAGPSYEQYF	TGTGCCAGCACCCCGGGACTAGCGGGCCCCTCCTACGAGCAGTACTTC
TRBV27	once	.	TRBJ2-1	CASSLRGIGSYNEQFF	TGTGCCAGCAGTTTACGGGGAATCGGCTCCTACAATGAGCAGTTCTTC
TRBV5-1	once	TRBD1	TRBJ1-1	CASRTGGAGDTEAFF	TGCGCCAGCAGAACAGGGGGCGCGGGGGACACTGAAGCTTTCTTT
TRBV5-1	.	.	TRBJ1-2	CASSNRNSNYGYTF	TGCGCCAGCAGCAACAGGAATTCTAATTATGGCTACACCTTC
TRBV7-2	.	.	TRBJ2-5	CASSPQGAETQYF	TGTGCCAGCAGCCCACAGGGAGCGGAGACCCAGTACTTC